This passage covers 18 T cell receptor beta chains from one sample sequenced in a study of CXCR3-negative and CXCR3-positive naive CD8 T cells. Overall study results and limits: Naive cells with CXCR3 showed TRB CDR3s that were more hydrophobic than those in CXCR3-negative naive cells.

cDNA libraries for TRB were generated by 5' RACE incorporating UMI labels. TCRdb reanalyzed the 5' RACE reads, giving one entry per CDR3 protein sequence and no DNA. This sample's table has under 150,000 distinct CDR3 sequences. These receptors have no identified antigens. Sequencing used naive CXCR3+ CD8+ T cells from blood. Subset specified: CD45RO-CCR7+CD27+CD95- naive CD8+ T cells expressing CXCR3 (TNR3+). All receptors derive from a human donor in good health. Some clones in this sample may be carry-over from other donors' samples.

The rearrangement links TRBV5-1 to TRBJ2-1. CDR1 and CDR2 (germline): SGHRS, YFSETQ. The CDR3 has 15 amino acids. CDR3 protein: CASTEFLSSYNEQFF.

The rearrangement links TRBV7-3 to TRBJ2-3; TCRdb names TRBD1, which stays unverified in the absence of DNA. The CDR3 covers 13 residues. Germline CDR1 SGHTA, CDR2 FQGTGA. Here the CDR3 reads CASSALGTDTQYF. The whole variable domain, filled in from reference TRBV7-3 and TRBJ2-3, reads GAGVSQTPSNKVTEKGKYVELRCDPISGHTALYWYRQSLGQGPEFLIYFQGTGAADDSGLPNDRFFAVRPEGSVSTLKIQRTERGDSAVYLCASSALGTDTQYFGPGTRLTVL.

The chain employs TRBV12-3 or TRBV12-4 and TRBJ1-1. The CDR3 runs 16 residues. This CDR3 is CASSLPPPTVNTEAFF.

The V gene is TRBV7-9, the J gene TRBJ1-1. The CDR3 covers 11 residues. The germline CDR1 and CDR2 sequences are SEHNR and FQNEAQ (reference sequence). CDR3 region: CASSSDTEAFF.

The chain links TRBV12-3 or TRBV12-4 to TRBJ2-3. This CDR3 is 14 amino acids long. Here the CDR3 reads CASSFELSGDTQYF.

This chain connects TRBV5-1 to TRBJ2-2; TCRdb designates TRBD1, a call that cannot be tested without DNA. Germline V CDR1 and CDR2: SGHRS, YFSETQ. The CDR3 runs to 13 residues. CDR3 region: CASGVRVTGELFF. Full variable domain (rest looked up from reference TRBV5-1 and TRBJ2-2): KAGVTQTPRYLIKTRGQQVTLSCSPISGHRSVSWYQQTPGQGLQFLFEYFSETQRNKGNFPGRFSGRQFSNSRSEMNVSTLELGDSALYLCASGVRVTGELFFGEGSRLTVL.

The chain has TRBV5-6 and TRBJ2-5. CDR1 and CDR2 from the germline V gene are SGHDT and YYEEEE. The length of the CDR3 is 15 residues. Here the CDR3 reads CASSLFTEPQETQYF.

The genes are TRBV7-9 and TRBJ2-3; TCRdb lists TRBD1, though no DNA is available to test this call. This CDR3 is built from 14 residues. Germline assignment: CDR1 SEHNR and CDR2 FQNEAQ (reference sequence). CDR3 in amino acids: CASSSPRDLDTQYF.

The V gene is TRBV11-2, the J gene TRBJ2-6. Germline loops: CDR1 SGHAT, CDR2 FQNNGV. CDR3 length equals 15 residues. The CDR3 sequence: CASSLGLTGANVLTF.

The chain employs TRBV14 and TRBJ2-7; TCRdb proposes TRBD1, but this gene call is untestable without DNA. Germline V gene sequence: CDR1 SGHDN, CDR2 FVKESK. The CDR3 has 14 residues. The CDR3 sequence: CASSQAGTGYEQYF.

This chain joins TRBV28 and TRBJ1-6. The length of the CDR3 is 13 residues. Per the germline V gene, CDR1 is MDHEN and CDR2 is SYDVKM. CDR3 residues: CASSLYHNSPLHF.

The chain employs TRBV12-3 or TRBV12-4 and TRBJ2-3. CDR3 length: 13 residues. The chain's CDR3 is CASSKLNTDTQYF.

CDR3 in amino acids: CASSEAGQRPYNEQFF. The chain has TRBV2 and TRBJ2-1. CDR3 length equals 16 residues. Germline V lookup: CDR1 SNHLY, CDR2 FYNNEI.

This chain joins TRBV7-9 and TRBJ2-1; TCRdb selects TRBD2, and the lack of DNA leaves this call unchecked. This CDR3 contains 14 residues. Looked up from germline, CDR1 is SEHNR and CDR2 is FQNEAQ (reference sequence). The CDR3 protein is CASVESGRVYEQFF.

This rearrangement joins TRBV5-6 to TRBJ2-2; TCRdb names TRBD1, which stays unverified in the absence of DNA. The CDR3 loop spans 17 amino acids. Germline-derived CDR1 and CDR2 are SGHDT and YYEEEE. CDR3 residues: CASSLFSGQVITGELFF.

This CDR3 is CATSRDVELSEQYF. The chain uses TRBV15 and TRBJ2-7. The V gene's germline CDR1 is LNHNV and CDR2 YYDKDF (reference sequence). The CDR3 is 14 amino acids.

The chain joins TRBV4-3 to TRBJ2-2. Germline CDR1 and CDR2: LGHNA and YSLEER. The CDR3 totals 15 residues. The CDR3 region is CASSQDVGNTGELFF.

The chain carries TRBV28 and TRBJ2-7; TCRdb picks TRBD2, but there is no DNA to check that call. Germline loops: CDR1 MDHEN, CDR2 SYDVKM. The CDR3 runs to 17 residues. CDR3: CASSQNWLAGGSYEQYF.